The rows below give T cell receptor beta chains drawn from one sample of a study of early T cells in non-severe SARS-CoV-2 infection. One entry per CDR3 protein results from TCRdb running MiXCR on the 5' RACE reads. Of 60,000 to 75,000 distinct CDR3 sequences in the sample, roughly 4.9% were seen once. The sequenced sample was whole blood, obtained at baseline. These receptors all come from an adult who was a healthcare worker with PCR-confirmed SARS-CoV-2 infection or an uninfected control (not recorded which). The donor label of this sample is uncertain. The CDR3 runs from the conserved cysteine through the conserved F or W. D genes are given only for firm matches. Clone size is stated in some rows and not others, as once, few, many or a class when expanded.

d_call j_call clone_size v_call cdr3_aa cdr3_nt
TRBD2 TRBJ2-1 - TRBV11-2 CVSSLDPGTSWNEQFF TGTGTCAGCAGCTTAGATCCTGGGACTAGCTGGAATGAGCAGTTCTTC
TRBD2 TRBJ2-5 many TRBV10-3 CAISTLAGAEETQYF TGTGCCATCAGCACTCTAGCGGGGGCCGAAGAGACCCAGTACTTC
- TRBJ2-2 - TRBV9 CASRPNTGELFF TGTGCCAGCAGACCGAACACCGGGGAGCTGTTTTTT
- TRBJ1-1 - TRBV12-3/TRBV12-4 CASSFSLRGTEAFF TGTGCCAGCAGTTTCAGCCTCCGGGGCACTGAAGCTTTCTTT
- TRBJ1-2 many TRBV5-4 CASSWDTNYGYTF TGTGCCAGCAGCTGGGACACAAACTATGGCTACACCTTC
- TRBJ2-1 many TRBV29-1 CSVEEGNNEQFF TGCAGCGTTGAAGAGGGCAACAATGAGCAGTTCTTC
- TRBJ2-7 many TRBV5-6 CASSLQTGRPYEQYF TGTGCCAGCAGCTTACAAACAGGGAGGCCTTACGAGCAGTACTTC
- TRBJ1-6 many TRBV20-1 CSAGRDGYNSPLHF TGCAGTGCGGGAAGAGACGGGTATAATTCACCCCTCCACTTT
- TRBJ1-6 few TRBV6-1 CASRGTANSPLHF TGTGCCAGCAGGGGGACTGCTAATTCACCCCTCCACTTT
- TRBJ2-2 few TRBV6-5 CASSYNRVNAGELFF TGTGCCAGCAGTTACAACAGGGTTAACGCCGGGGAGCTGTTTTTT
- TRBJ1-6 - TRBV6-6 CASRQGSAYNSPLHF TGTGCCAGCAGACAGGGATCGGCCTATAATTCACCCCTCCACTTT
- TRBJ2-7 many TRBV6-5 CASSRGSEQYF TGTGCCAGCAGCCGTGGGTCAGAGCAGTACTTC
TRBD1 TRBJ1-2 few TRBV27 CASSFVGTGSNYGYTF TGTGCCAGCAGTTTTGTGGGGACAGGCTCTAACTATGGCTACACCTTC
- TRBJ1-1 - TRBV12-3/TRBV12-4 CASSPRQVNTEAFF TGTGCCAGCAGTCCTCGACAAGTGAACACTGAAGCTTTCTTT
TRBD1 TRBJ1-1 many TRBV7-2 CASSRDRDTEAFF TGTGCCAGCAGCAGGGACAGGGACACTGAAGCTTTCTTT
TRBD2 TRBJ2-1 many TRBV20-1 CSARRQRGVSTYNEQFF TGCAGTGCCCGACGTCAGCGGGGGGTGTCGACCTACAATGAGCAGTTCTTC
TRBD1 TRBJ1-1 - TRBV10-3 CASTGTGSTEAFF TGTGCCAGCACCGGGACAGGGAGTACTGAAGCTTTCTTT
- TRBJ1-6 few TRBV18 CASSGGLSSLNSPLHF TGTGCCAGCTCGGGGGGGTTGTCGTCGTTGAATTCACCCCTCCACTTT
TRBD1 TRBJ1-5 many TRBV7-2 CASSPTGASNQPQHF TGTGCCAGCAGCCCGACAGGGGCTAGCAATCAGCCCCAGCATTTT
TRBD1 TRBJ2-3 - TRBV24-1 CATTSTGTGASTDTQYF TGTGCCACCACGAGTACCGGGACAGGGGCTTCGACAGATACGCAGTATTTT
- TRBJ2-7 - TRBV23-1 CASNQPQIYEQYF TGCGCCAGCAATCAACCGCAGATCTACGAGCAGTACTTC
TRBD2 TRBJ2-7 few TRBV7-2 CASSLILAGASYEQYF TGTGCCAGCAGCTTAATTCTAGCGGGTGCCTCCTACGAGCAGTACTTC
- TRBJ2-1 medium-sized TRBV24-1 CATGYNEQFF TGTGCCACCGGCTACAATGAGCAGTTCTTC
- TRBJ2-7 many TRBV20-1 CSARPGQGMSYEQYF TGCAGTGCTAGACCGGGGCAGGGGATGTCCTACGAGCAGTACTTC
- TRBJ1-6 - TRBV27 CASSLGSGGNSPLHF TGTGCCAGCAGTTTAGGCTCTGGGGGCAATTCACCCCTCCACTTT
- TRBJ1-3 - TRBV20-1 CSAWHSSGNTIYF TGCAGTGCTTGGCACAGCTCTGGAAACACCATATATTTT
TRBD1 TRBJ2-7 many TRBV24-1 CATQTGREQYF TGTGCCACCCAGACAGGGCGCGAGCAGTACTTC
TRBD1 TRBJ2-7 - TRBV6-5 CASSYGTGGFYEQYF TGTGCCAGCAGTTATGGGACAGGGGGCTTCTACGAGCAGTACTTC
- TRBJ2-7 - TRBV2 CASSGSGTYEQYF TGTGCCAGCAGTGGGTCAGGGACCTACGAGCAGTACTTC
- TRBJ2-7 many TRBV4-3 CASSHAGISYEQYF TGCGCCAGCAGCCACGCCGGGATATCCTACGAGCAGTACTTC
- TRBJ2-5 many TRBV11-2 CASSHSSPGQETQYF TGTGCCAGCAGCCACAGCAGCCCAGGGCAAGAGACCCAGTACTTC